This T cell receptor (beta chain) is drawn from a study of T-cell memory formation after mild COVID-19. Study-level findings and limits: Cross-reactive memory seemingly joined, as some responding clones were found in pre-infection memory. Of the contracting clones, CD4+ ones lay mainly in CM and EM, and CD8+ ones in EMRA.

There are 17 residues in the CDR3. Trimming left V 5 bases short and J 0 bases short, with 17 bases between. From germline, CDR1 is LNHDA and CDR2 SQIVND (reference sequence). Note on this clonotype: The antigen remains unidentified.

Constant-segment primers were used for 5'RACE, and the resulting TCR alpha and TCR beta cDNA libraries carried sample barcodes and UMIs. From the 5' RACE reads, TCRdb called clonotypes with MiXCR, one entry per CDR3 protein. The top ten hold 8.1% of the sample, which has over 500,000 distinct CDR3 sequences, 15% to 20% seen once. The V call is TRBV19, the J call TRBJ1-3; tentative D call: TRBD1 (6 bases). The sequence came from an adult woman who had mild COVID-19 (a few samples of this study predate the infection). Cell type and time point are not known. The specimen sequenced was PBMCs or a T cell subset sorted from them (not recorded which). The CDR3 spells CASSGGNRAFSGNTIYF. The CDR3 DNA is TGTGCCAGTAGTGGGGGCAACAGGGCCTTCTCTGGAAACACCATATATTTT.